This is a list of T cell receptor beta chains from one sample in a study of Ad26.COV2.S vaccination and SARS-CoV-2 variants. TCRdb keeps only in-frame clones here, not all; method: immunoSEQ multiplex PCR. The table lists roughly 380,000 clones, roughly 90% of them singletons, with less than 4% in the top ten. The specimen comprised peripheral blood, sampled in a trial of Ad26.COV2.S vaccine versus placebo. These receptors all stem from a person between 18 and 59 years old who received the Ad26.COV2.S COVID-19 vaccine or a placebo. Both conserved end residues are part of each CDR3. The D gene is left open where the match is weak. The size field is filled for only some rows; it gives once, few, many or a size class.

J | V | D | size | DNA | CDR3
TRBJ2-3 | TRBV28 | TRBD2 | NA | TGTGCCAGCAGTTCCGCGGGGGGGAGTAAGACAGATACGCAGTATTTT | CASSSAGGSKTDTQYF
TRBJ1-4 | TRBV18 | NA | NA | TGTGCCAGCTCACCCGACGGAGGCCGAGGGGAAAAACTGTTTTTT | CASSPDGGRGEKLFF
TRBJ1-5 | TRBV13 | NA | NA | TGTGCCAGCAGCTTAAGACAGGCAAATCAGCCCCAGCATTTT | CASSLRQANQPQHF
TRBJ2-5 | TRBV5-6 | TRBD1 | NA | TGTGCCAGCAGCCTGGGGACAGGGTTCGCGGAGACCCAGTACTTC | CASSLGTGFAETQYF
TRBJ2-2 | TRBV6-1 | TRBD1 | once | TGTGCCAGCAGTGAGACAGGGGCGAAGACCGGGGAGCTGTTTTTT | CASSETGAKTGELFF
TRBJ1-2 | TRBV28 | NA | NA | TGTGCCAGCAGGAGTGTGCGGAGTAACTATGGCTACACCTTC | CASRSVRSNYGYTF
TRBJ2-1 | TRBV7-8 | TRBD2 | NA | TGTGCCAGCAGCTTATTTTCAAGCGGGGGACTCAATGAGCAGTTCTTC | CASSLFSSGGLNEQFF
TRBJ2-7 | TRBV7-6 | TRBD1 | NA | TGTGCCAGCAGCTTCCTTGGACAGGGGATTCGCGAGCAGTACTTC | CASSFLGQGIREQYF
TRBJ1-1 | TRBV28 | NA | once | TGTGCCAGCAGTCCCAGTGAGGGGCAGGATACTGAAGCTTTCTTT | CASSPSEGQDTEAFF
TRBJ2-2 | TRBV6-2/TRBV6-3 | NA | NA | TGTGCCAGCAGTTACCCCCGCGGGGGCCCGGACTTCACCGGGGAGCTGTTTTTT | CASSYPRGGPDFTGELFF
TRBJ2-1 | TRBV6-2/TRBV6-3 | TRBD2 | few | TGTGCCAGCAGTTTTTCCGGGACTAGCGGGGGTAACTCCTACAATGAGCAGTTCTTC | CASSFSGTSGGNSYNEQFF
TRBJ2-2 | TRBV7-9 | NA | once | TGTGCCAGCAGCTTAGAGGGTCAGAGCACCGGGGAGCTGTTTTTT | CASSLEGQSTGELFF
TRBJ1-1 | TRBV7-2 | TRBD1 | NA | TGTGCCAGCAGCTTAGAGACAGGGACTAGGGGTGAAGCTTTCTTT | CASSLETGTRGEAFF
TRBJ2-3 | TRBV7-8 | TRBD2 | NA | TGTGCCAGCAGCGCGGTCCTAGCGGGGGACTTAGATACGCAGTATTTT | CASSAVLAGDLDTQYF
TRBJ2-6 | TRBV11-3 | NA | once | TGTGCCAGCAGCCCCTGGTCAGGGAATGGGGCCAACGTCCTGACTTTC | CASSPWSGNGANVLTF
TRBJ2-1 | TRBV7-5 | NA | NA | TGTGTCAGAAGCACGGTACCGGGACTAGGGGTCACTGAGCAGTTCTTC | CVRSTVPGLGVTEQFF
TRBJ1-3 | TRBV23-1 | NA | few | TGCGCCAGCAGTCAAGGTATAAGGGTCCCTGGAAACACCATATATTTT | CASSQGIRVPGNTIYF
TRBJ2-5 | TRBV28 | TRBD1 | once | TGTGCCAGCAGTTTATGGGACAGGGTTCAAGAGACCCAGTACTTC | CASSLWDRVQETQYF
TRBJ2-5 | TRBV28 | NA | NA | TGTGCCAGCAGTGAGCCAGGGGAAGGGGAGACCCAGTACTTC | CASSEPGEGETQYF
TRBJ2-7 | TRBV10-3 | TRBD2 | NA | TGTGCCATCAGTGAGGGACTAGCGACCTACGAGCAGTACTTC | CAISEGLATYEQYF
TRBJ1-1 | TRBV2 | NA | NA | TGTGCCAGCAAAAATAGCATGAACACTGAAGCTTTCTTT | CASKNSMNTEAFF
TRBJ2-1 | TRBV4-2 | TRBD2 | NA | TGTGCCAGCAGCCAAGAGGGTCTAGCGGGGTGGGGCAATGAGCAGTTCTTC | CASSQEGLAGWGNEQFF
TRBJ2-1 | TRBV4-3 | NA | NA | TGCGCCAGCAGCCAAGAGCGAACAGGGCTAACTGCAGCCAATGAGCAGTTCTTC | CASSQERTGLTAANEQFF
TRBJ2-1 | TRBV20-1 | NA | NA | TGCAGCGGAAAGGGGAAGAATGAGCAGTTCTTC | CSGKGKNEQFF
TRBJ2-6 | TRBV18 | NA | NA | TGTGCCAGCTCACCACCCTCCTCTGGGGCCAACGTCCTGACTTTC | CASSPPSSGANVLTF